This T cell receptor beta chain was retrieved from a study of OX40 agonist ivuxolimab in advanced cancers. The study in broad terms: Ivuxolimab, which targeted the costimulatory receptor OX40 (CD134), was an agonistic, fully human IgG2 monoclonal antibody. The point of sequencing TCRbeta in the periphery was to test whether ivuxolimab changed TCR sequence diversity and drove clonal T-cell expansion. A male proportion of approximately 83% and a mean age of approximately 62 years, ranging from 23 to 79, were recorded for the dose-escalation cohort. Intravenous ivuxolimab was administered to patients every 2 weeks at six dose levels: 0.01, 0.1, 0.3, 1.5, 3 and 10 mg/kg. Three dose-escalation patients achieved partial responses, one with hepatocellular carcinoma and two with cutaneous melanoma. Among the approximately 50 dose-escalation patients, 19 had hepatocellular carcinoma, 15 or so melanoma, 9 renal cell carcinoma and 9 head and neck cancer. The monotherapy dose-escalation portion (N ≈ 50 patients) of the phase I ivuxolimab trial is reported in the paper. Patients were allowed to have had prior anti-PD-1, anti-PD-L1 or anti-CTLA-4 therapy, and 40% to 45% of the dose-escalation patients had previously received checkpoint inhibitors. Findings and caveats that apply to the study as a whole: The antigen specificity of the peripheral T cells that underwent clonal expansion was not determined. Low levels of normalized T-cell clonal expansion were also seen in some nonresponding patients. Partial responders in the 0.1-3.0 mg/kg groups had among the lowest normalized peripheral clonal expansion, especially among CD8+ T cells. At doses from 0.1 to 3.0 mg/kg, clonal expansion was seen in both CD4+ and CD8+ blood T cells between baseline and week 6. On average, CD8+ T cells showed more expanded clones than CD4+ T cells after ivuxolimab.

The trial excluded patients who had a history of autoimmune disease or who were on systemic immunosuppression. Peripheral blood for TCR sequencing was collected from all dose cohorts at baseline, on cycle 4 day 1, and on cycle 7 day 1. The samples were drawn from a first-in-human, open-label, multicenter phase I dose-escalation trial of ivuxolimab. Adults with locally advanced or metastatic melanoma, renal cell, hepatocellular, or head and neck squamous cell carcinoma were enrolled in the trial. Before TCR sequencing, CD4+ T cells and CD8+ T cells from peripheral blood were sorted into separate populations. To sequence the TCRbeta CDR3 region, genomic DNA was isolated from the sorted cells. The immunoSEQ Assay was used to sequence the TCRbeta CDR3 regions. Sourced from immuneACCESS, this table was stored by TCRdb with only in-frame sequences that have V and J called. A share of the clones is absent; for the studies checked, an unresolved V gene accounts for under half, and the remainder has no known explanation. The sample table records some 70,000 clones; approximately 78% of these occur just once. The top ten clonotypes cover 0.4% to 0.45% of the sample.

Concerning this clone: This receptor's antigen is unknown. Within one base of it there is no much larger clone, and no base qualities were kept.

Taken from cysteine to phenylalanine, the CDR3 has 14 residues. This entry keeps only the CDR3 DNA: 42 bases, framed from base 1. The germline V gene supplies CDR1 SGDLS and CDR2 YYNGEE. After removal of 3 bases from V and 6 bases from J, the junction retains 2 bases not matched to a gene. The clonotype comes from an adult with an advanced solid tumor such as melanoma, head and neck, liver or kidney cancer. The sequencing here drew on CD4+ or CD8+ T cells sorted from blood, taken in a trial of the OX40 agonist ivuxolimab. Recombination joined TRBV9 with TRBJ2-1, and 11 junction bases match TRBD1. This receptor carries the CDR3 CASSGGTGGNEQFF. The sequence in DNA is TGTGCCAGCAGCGGCGGGACAGGGGGCAATGAGCAGTTCTTC.